A selection of T cell receptor beta chains follows, all from one sample in a study of shared clonotypes between healthy human individuals. Sequencing was performed with immunoSEQ multiplex PCR; in TCRdb, only in-frame clones are kept and a portion is missing. In the table there are about 770,000 clones, 72% of which are singletons. The sample taken for sequencing was memory CD4+ T cells sorted from blood. These TCRs come from a woman between 25 and 40 years old in good health. The CDR3 runs from the conserved cysteine through the conserved F or W. A D gene is named only where the DNA matches it firmly. A clone size is listed for some rows: how often the clone was seen (once, few, many), or a class if it is expanded.

clone_size: few; v_call: TRBV14; d_call: TRBD1; j_call: TRBJ2-7; cdr3_nt: TGTGCCAGCAGCCTCCTCAGACAGGGCTCGTACGAGCAGTACTTC; cdr3_aa: CASSLLRQGSYEQYF
clone_size: NA; v_call: TRBV5-3; d_call: TRBD2; j_call: TRBJ2-5; cdr3_nt: TGTGCCAGAAGCCCTAGCGGGAGGGATCGTCAAGAGACCCAGTACTTC; cdr3_aa: CARSPSGRDRQETQYF
clone_size: NA; v_call: TRBV11-3; d_call: NA; j_call: TRBJ2-1; cdr3_nt: TGTGCCAGCAGCTTATTCGCGGACTACAATGAGCAGTTCTTC; cdr3_aa: CASSLFADYNEQFF
clone_size: NA; v_call: TRBV7-9; d_call: NA; j_call: TRBJ2-7; cdr3_nt: TGTGCCAGCAGCTCGAGGCCGTTGGAGCAGTACTTC; cdr3_aa: CASSSRPLEQYF
clone_size: few; v_call: TRBV27; d_call: TRBD2; j_call: TRBJ2-7; cdr3_nt: TGTGCCAGCAGTTTAAGGCTAGGGGGACTAGGAAGTAAGTACGAGCAGTACTTC; cdr3_aa: CASSLRLGGLGSKYEQYF
clone_size: NA; v_call: TRBV5-1; d_call: NA; j_call: TRBJ2-3; cdr3_nt: TGCGCCAGCAGCTTCGGGCGGGCATCTAGCACAGATACGCAGTATTTT; cdr3_aa: CASSFGRASSTDTQYF
clone_size: NA; v_call: TRBV2; d_call: TRBD1; j_call: TRBJ2-1; cdr3_nt: TGTGCCAGCAGGAACCCCCCCGGGACAGGGAACGATGAGCAGTTCTTC; cdr3_aa: CASRNPPGTGNDEQFF
clone_size: NA; v_call: TRBV18; d_call: TRBD1; j_call: TRBJ2-7; cdr3_nt: TGTGCCAGCTCACGGACAGGGGGCGGATCCTCTAAGCGGGAGGTGCCCTACGAGCAGTACTTC; cdr3_aa: CASSRTGGGSSKREVPYEQYF
clone_size: NA; v_call: TRBV6-6; d_call: NA; j_call: TRBJ2-1; cdr3_nt: TGTGCCAGCAGCCAACGGACCTACAATGAGCAGTTCTTC; cdr3_aa: CASSQRTYNEQFF
clone_size: NA; v_call: TRBV5-8; d_call: TRBD1; j_call: TRBJ1-2; cdr3_nt: TGTGCCAGCAGCTTGGGTACAGGGGGTGCTGGCGGCTACACCTTC; cdr3_aa: CASSLGTGGAGGYTF
clone_size: once; v_call: TRBV28; d_call: NA; j_call: TRBJ2-7; cdr3_nt: TGTGCCAGCAGCTCTCCCCTCTATGAGCAGTACTTC; cdr3_aa: CASSSPLYEQYF
clone_size: many; v_call: TRBV6-1; d_call: NA; j_call: TRBJ2-3; cdr3_nt: TGTGCCAGCAGCCCTTCAACAGGGAGGACAGATACGCAGTATTTT; cdr3_aa: CASSPSTGRTDTQYF
clone_size: NA; v_call: TRBV5-1; d_call: TRBD1; j_call: TRBJ2-3; cdr3_nt: TGCGCCAGCAGCTTGGCCGTGACAGGGTTTTCAGATACGCAGTATTTT; cdr3_aa: CASSLAVTGFSDTQYF
clone_size: NA; v_call: TRBV10-3; d_call: TRBD2; j_call: TRBJ2-1; cdr3_nt: TGTGCCATCAGTGAGGGGACTAGCGATACTTCTGAGCAGTTCTTC; cdr3_aa: CAISEGTSDTSEQFF
clone_size: few; v_call: TRBV7-9; d_call: NA; j_call: TRBJ1-2; cdr3_nt: TGTGCCAGCAGCCCCAGGACAGAGTATGGCTACACCTTC; cdr3_aa: CASSPRTEYGYTF
clone_size: once; v_call: TRBV5-4; d_call: NA; j_call: TRBJ2-5; cdr3_nt: TGTGCCAGCAGCTCCGGGGCGGCCCAAGAGACCCAGTACTTC; cdr3_aa: CASSSGAAQETQYF
clone_size: NA; v_call: TRBV2; d_call: NA; j_call: TRBJ2-2; cdr3_nt: TGTGCCAGCAGGCGACGATTGGGGACCGCCGGGGAGCTGTTTTTT; cdr3_aa: CASRRRLGTAGELFF
clone_size: NA; v_call: TRBV7-9; d_call: NA; j_call: TRBJ2-7; cdr3_nt: TGTGCCAGCAGCTTAGCGGTAAACCTCTACGAGCAGTACTTC; cdr3_aa: CASSLAVNLYEQYF
clone_size: NA; v_call: TRBV6-4; d_call: TRBD1; j_call: TRBJ1-1; cdr3_nt: TGTGCCAGCAGTGACGGAGGGGCAGGGGGGGCCGTAGCTTTCTTT; cdr3_aa: CASSDGGAGGAVAFF
clone_size: once; v_call: TRBV7-9; d_call: TRBD1; j_call: TRBJ2-3; cdr3_nt: TGTGCCAGCAGCTCACCGGGACAGGGGGCTAAAGATACGCAGTATTTT; cdr3_aa: CASSSPGQGAKDTQYF
clone_size: NA; v_call: TRBV7-2; d_call: NA; j_call: TRBJ2-7; cdr3_nt: TGTGCCAGCACCGAAGAAGCGTCTCGGGAGCAGTACTTC; cdr3_aa: CASTEEASREQYF
clone_size: few; v_call: TRBV7-2; d_call: NA; j_call: TRBJ2-5; cdr3_nt: TGTGCCAGCAGCTTAGTTTGGGGCGGGTTAGAGACCCAGTACTTC; cdr3_aa: CASSLVWGGLETQYF
clone_size: once; v_call: TRBV7-6; d_call: NA; j_call: TRBJ2-5; cdr3_nt: TGTGCCAGCAGTCCCCAAGCTGGCCGGAACAAAGAGACCCAGTACTTC; cdr3_aa: CASSPQAGRNKETQYF
clone_size: few; v_call: TRBV5-1; d_call: TRBD1; j_call: TRBJ2-7; cdr3_nt: TGCGCCAGCAGCTTGGATTGGGACAGGGCGCGCGAGCAGTACTTC; cdr3_aa: CASSLDWDRAREQYF
clone_size: NA; v_call: TRBV6-5; d_call: TRBD1; j_call: TRBJ2-7; cdr3_nt: TGTGCCAGCAGTTACGCAGGGGGCGAGCCCTACGAGCAGTACTTC; cdr3_aa: CASSYAGGEPYEQYF
clone_size: NA; v_call: TRBV15; d_call: TRBD2; j_call: TRBJ2-2; cdr3_nt: TGTGCCACCAGCAGAGATAAGGGACTAGCGGGAGGCGTCGGGGAGCTGTTTTTT; cdr3_aa: CATSRDKGLAGGVGELFF
clone_size: once; v_call: TRBV6-6; d_call: TRBD1; j_call: TRBJ1-2; cdr3_nt: TGTGCCAGCAGTTCGCAGACAGGGGGCCTTTATGGCTACACCTTC; cdr3_aa: CASSSQTGGLYGYTF
clone_size: many; v_call: TRBV5-1; d_call: NA; j_call: TRBJ2-1; cdr3_nt: TGCGCCAGCAGCCTGGACACACCGGGCTACAATGAGCAGTTCTTC; cdr3_aa: CASSLDTPGYNEQFF
clone_size: once; v_call: TRBV7-2; d_call: NA; j_call: TRBJ2-4; cdr3_nt: TGTGCCAGCAGCTTAGGACTTCTAGCCAAAAACATTCAGTACTTC; cdr3_aa: CASSLGLLAKNIQYF
clone_size: NA; v_call: TRBV10-1; d_call: TRBD2; j_call: TRBJ2-3; cdr3_nt: TGCGCCAGCAGTCAAAGTGGGCTAGCGGGACCTGACACAGATACGCAGTATTTT; cdr3_aa: CASSQSGLAGPDTDTQYF
clone_size: NA; v_call: TRBV29-1; d_call: TRBD2; j_call: TRBJ2-5; cdr3_nt: TGCAGCGTTGATGCGGGGGAAGGGATTGCGACCCAGTACTTC; cdr3_aa: CSVDAGEGIATQYF
clone_size: NA; v_call: TRBV28; d_call: NA; j_call: TRBJ1-2; cdr3_nt: TGTGCCAGCAGTGTACAGGGTCAGGGCTACACCTTC; cdr3_aa: CASSVQGQGYTF
clone_size: few; v_call: TRBV9; d_call: NA; j_call: TRBJ2-6; cdr3_nt: TGTGCCAGCAGCCCCCGGGGCCAGGGAGAACTAGGGGCCAACGTCCTGACTTTC; cdr3_aa: CASSPRGQGELGANVLTF
clone_size: NA; v_call: TRBV29-1; d_call: TRBD1; j_call: TRBJ1-6; cdr3_nt: TGCAGCGCCAGGACAGGGCTTTTCGATTCACCCCTCCACTTT; cdr3_aa: CSARTGLFDSPLHF
clone_size: NA; v_call: TRBV5-8; d_call: TRBD2; j_call: TRBJ2-7; cdr3_nt: TGTGCCAGCAGCTTGATACCGGGAGGCCGCTACGAGCAGTACTTC; cdr3_aa: CASSLIPGGRYEQYF
clone_size: few; v_call: TRBV15; d_call: NA; j_call: TRBJ1-2; cdr3_nt: TGTGCCACCAGAAGGGACGGTGACTATGGCTACACCTTC; cdr3_aa: CATRRDGDYGYTF
clone_size: NA; v_call: TRBV11-2; d_call: TRBD2; j_call: TRBJ2-3; cdr3_nt: TGTGCCAGCGGGAGACAACTAGCGATCGACACAGATACGCAGTATTTT; cdr3_aa: CASGRQLAIDTDTQYF
clone_size: NA; v_call: TRBV10-3; d_call: NA; j_call: TRBJ1-5; cdr3_nt: TGTGCCATCAGTGATCACCGGGTCATCAATCAGCCCCAGCATTTT; cdr3_aa: CAISDHRVINQPQHF
clone_size: NA; v_call: TRBV6-4; d_call: TRBD1; j_call: TRBJ1-2; cdr3_nt: TGTGCCAGCAGTGACAACCTCGAAGGGGGCCATGGCTACACCTTC; cdr3_aa: CASSDNLEGGHGYTF
clone_size: once; v_call: TRBV27; d_call: NA; j_call: TRBJ2-7; cdr3_nt: TGTGCCAGCAGGCGGACAGCTGATTTTTCCTACGAGCAGTACTTC; cdr3_aa: CASRRTADFSYEQYF
clone_size: NA; v_call: TRBV11-2; d_call: NA; j_call: TRBJ1-1; cdr3_nt: TGTGCCAGCAGCCTACAGCGGAACACTGAAGCTTTCTTT; cdr3_aa: CASSLQRNTEAFF
clone_size: NA; v_call: TRBV2; d_call: NA; j_call: TRBJ2-2; cdr3_nt: TGTGCCAGCAGTGGACTACAGGGAACCGGGGAGCTGTTTTTT; cdr3_aa: CASSGLQGTGELFF
clone_size: NA; v_call: TRBV5-8; d_call: TRBD2; j_call: TRBJ2-7; cdr3_nt: TGTGCCAGCAGCTTGTATAATGTGGTAGCGGGAGCCTACGAGCAGTACTTC; cdr3_aa: CASSLYNVVAGAYEQYF
clone_size: NA; v_call: TRBV5-1; d_call: NA; j_call: TRBJ1-2; cdr3_nt: TGCGCCAGCAGCTTGGCCGGGACTCTCTATGGCTACACCTTC; cdr3_aa: CASSLAGTLYGYTF
clone_size: few; v_call: TRBV7-9; d_call: NA; j_call: TRBJ1-3; cdr3_nt: TGTGCCAGCAGCTATCGGGGAGGGACTGGAAACACCATATATTTT; cdr3_aa: CASSYRGGTGNTIYF
clone_size: NA; v_call: TRBV6-6; d_call: NA; j_call: TRBJ2-5; cdr3_nt: TGTGCCAGCAGTCCCCTGACGGGACTCCAAGAGACCCAGTACTTC; cdr3_aa: CASSPLTGLQETQYF
clone_size: NA; v_call: TRBV9; d_call: TRBD1; j_call: TRBJ1-4; cdr3_nt: TGTGCCAGCAGCCCAGGACAGGGAGGGACGGGTGAAAAACTGTTTTTT; cdr3_aa: CASSPGQGGTGEKLFF
clone_size: many; v_call: TRBV7-2; d_call: NA; j_call: TRBJ2-2; cdr3_nt: TGTGCCAGCAGCCCCTGGACAAGCCACACCGGGGAGCTGTTTTTT; cdr3_aa: CASSPWTSHTGELFF
clone_size: NA; v_call: TRBV7-2; d_call: NA; j_call: TRBJ2-2; cdr3_nt: TGTGCCAGCAGCCCCCAACCCGCGGCCTTGGACACCGGGGAGCTGTTTTTT; cdr3_aa: CASSPQPAALDTGELFF
clone_size: NA; v_call: TRBV18; d_call: NA; j_call: TRBJ2-3; cdr3_nt: TGTGCCAGCTCACCACTACAGGGAAGGTCAGATACGCAGTATTTT; cdr3_aa: CASSPLQGRSDTQYF
clone_size: NA; v_call: TRBV5-1; d_call: NA; j_call: TRBJ1-4; cdr3_nt: TGCGCCAGCAGCGCAACAGGAGGCGGGCGCGAAAAACTGTTTTTT; cdr3_aa: CASSATGGGREKLFF
clone_size: NA; v_call: TRBV19; d_call: NA; j_call: TRBJ1-5; cdr3_nt: TGTGCCAGTAGTATAGGTGCTCGCGATCAGCCCCAGCATTTT; cdr3_aa: CASSIGARDQPQHF
clone_size: NA; v_call: TRBV5-6; d_call: NA; j_call: TRBJ1-2; cdr3_nt: TGTGCCAGCAGCTTACAGGGACTTGGCTACACCTTC; cdr3_aa: CASSLQGLGYTF
clone_size: NA; v_call: TRBV6-5; d_call: NA; j_call: TRBJ2-6; cdr3_nt: TGTGCCAGCAGTTACTCGAGGGCCTCTGGGGCCAACGTCCTGACTTTC; cdr3_aa: CASSYSRASGANVLTF
clone_size: NA; v_call: TRBV7-8; d_call: NA; j_call: TRBJ1-1; cdr3_nt: TGTGCCAGCAGCTTTGGGCGGGCCATGAACACTGAAGCTTTCTTT; cdr3_aa: CASSFGRAMNTEAFF
clone_size: NA; v_call: TRBV6-1; d_call: NA; j_call: TRBJ1-5; cdr3_nt: TGTGCCAGCAGTGACCCCTCTTGGGGTAAGCCCCAGCATTTT; cdr3_aa: CASSDPSWGKPQHF
clone_size: NA; v_call: TRBV5-1; d_call: NA; j_call: TRBJ1-1; cdr3_nt: TGCGCCAGCAGCTTGAACACTGAAGCTTTCTTT; cdr3_aa: CASSLNTEAFF
clone_size: NA; v_call: TRBV2; d_call: TRBD2; j_call: TRBJ2-3; cdr3_nt: TGTGCCAGCAGTGATGTGTCCACCCCGGGACTAGCGGGGGGAGGCACAGATACGCAGTATTTT; cdr3_aa: CASSDVSTPGLAGGGTDTQYF